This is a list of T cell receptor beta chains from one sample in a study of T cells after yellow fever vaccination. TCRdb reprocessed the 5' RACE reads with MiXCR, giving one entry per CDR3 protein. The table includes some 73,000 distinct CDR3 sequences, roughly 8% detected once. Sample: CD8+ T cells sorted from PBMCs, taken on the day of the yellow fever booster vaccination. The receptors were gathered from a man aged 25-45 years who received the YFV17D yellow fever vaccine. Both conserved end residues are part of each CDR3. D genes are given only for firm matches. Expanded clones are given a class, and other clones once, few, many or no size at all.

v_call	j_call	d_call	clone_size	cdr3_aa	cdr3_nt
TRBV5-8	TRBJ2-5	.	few	CASSATVQPQYF	TGTGCCAGCAGCGCCACAGTCCAGCCCCAGTACTTC
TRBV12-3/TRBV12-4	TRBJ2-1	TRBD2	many	CASTSSGGSSYNEQFF	TGTGCCAGCACCTCTAGCGGAGGGAGCTCCTACAATGAGCAGTTCTTC
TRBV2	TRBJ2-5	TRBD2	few	CARAELAGGLRETQYF	TGTGCCAGGGCGGAACTAGCGGGAGGATTGAGGGAGACCCAGTACTTC
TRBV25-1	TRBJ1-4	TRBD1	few	CASSFQGEVAKLFF	TGTGCCAGCAGTTTCCAGGGGGAAGTAGCAAAACTGTTTTTT
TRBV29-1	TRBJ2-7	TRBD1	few	CSGGTGGAEQYF	TGCAGTGGCGGGACAGGGGGCGCCGAGCAGTACTTC
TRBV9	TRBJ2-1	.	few	CASSVDGGEQFF	TGTGCCAGCAGCGTAGACGGGGGTGAGCAGTTCTTC
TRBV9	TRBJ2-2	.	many	CASSVEQGDTGELFF	TGTGCCAGCAGCGTAGAACAGGGCGACACCGGGGAGCTGTTTTTT
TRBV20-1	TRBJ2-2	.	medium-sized	CSARDGGETGELFF	TGCAGTGCTAGAGATGGCGGGGAAACCGGGGAGCTGTTTTTT
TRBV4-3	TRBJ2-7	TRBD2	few	CASSQDRTSVTYEQYF	TGCGCCAGCAGCCAAGATAGGACTAGCGTTACCTACGAGCAGTACTTC
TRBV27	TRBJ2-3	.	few	CATLERSLIRGTDTQYF	TGTGCCACTCTAGAACGATCCCTGATTAGAGGCACAGATACGCAGTATTTT
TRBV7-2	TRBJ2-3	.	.	CASSPQGAGTDTQYF	TGTGCCAGCAGCCCACAGGGCGCAGGCACAGATACGCAGTATTTT
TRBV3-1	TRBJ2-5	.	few	CASSQASSGVLGTQYF	TGTGCCAGCAGCCAAGCATCCAGCGGAGTGCTAGGGACCCAGTACTTC
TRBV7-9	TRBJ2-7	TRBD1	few	CASTSDRAYYEQYF	TGTGCCAGCACCAGCGACAGGGCCTACTACGAGCAGTACTTC
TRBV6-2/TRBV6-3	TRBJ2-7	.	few	CASSYFGGPYEQYF	TGTGCCAGCAGTTACTTTGGCGGGCCCTACGAGCAGTACTTC
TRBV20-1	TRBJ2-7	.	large	CSAGTGTAYEQYF	TGCAGTGCTGGAACCGGGACGGCCTACGAGCAGTACTTC
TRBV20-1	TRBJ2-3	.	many	CSASGGAPGADTQYF	TGCAGTGCTAGTGGTGGGGCCCCAGGCGCAGATACGCAGTATTTT
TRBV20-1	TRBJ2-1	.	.	CSARGVGEQFF	TGCAGTGCTAGAGGGGTCGGGGAGCAGTTCTTC
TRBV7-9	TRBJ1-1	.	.	CASSDSGRMNTEAFF	TGTGCCAGCAGCGATTCGGGACGGATGAACACTGAAGCTTTCTTT